This entry concerns a single T cell receptor beta chain. Germline CDR1 MGHRA, CDR2 YSYEKL. This CDR3 has 17 residues. Between the trimmed V and J ends, which lost 0 bases and 0 bases, there was a span of 12 bases. Authors' data handling: Reference gene primer amplification yielded estimated nucleated cell counts. Using immunoSEQ multiplex PCR, the repertoire was profiled, and TCRdb retains in-frame clones only, with some absent. That table furnishes V, J and clone size, whereas the DNA furnished D and trimming. The sample yields some 66,000 clones, approximately 79% seen once. The sample is drawn from a study of blood T cell repertoires in COVID-19. Study-level background: COVID-19 samples collected from the United States, Italy and Spain covered acute and convalescent phases. T cells, B-cell-depleted T cells, or PBMCs provided the cDNA or gDNA that served as material.

The chain joins TRBV4-1 to TRBJ1-3, with D unclear. The clonotype originates from a man in his sixties with acute or convalescent COVID-19. Material for sequencing was peripheral blood. This CDR3 is CASSQDQERDSGNTIYF. CDR3 DNA sequence: TGCGCCAGCAGCCAAGATCAAGAGAGGGACTCTGGAAACACCATATATTTT.